This T cell receptor beta chain was identified during a study of T cell responses to AZD1222 COVID-19 vaccine. Concerning this clone: Its antigen is currently unknown.

Data came from immunoSEQ multiplex PCR; TCRdb stores just in-frame clones and leaves some out. The data show fewer than 90,000 clones, approximately 90% seen once. The CDR3 length is 11 residues. From germline, CDR1 is GTSNPN and CDR2 SVGIG (reference sequence). Trimming cost V 5 bases and J 5 bases, with 8 bases left between them. General study findings and limits: Clonal diversity may have been underestimated in mostly white British donors. There were repertoire samples only from the period after the peak T cell response.

The chain links TRBV30 to TRBJ2-3; unclear D gene. The origin of this receptor is an adult in good health. Here the sequenced sample was peripheral blood, taken on day 0 of AZD1222 vaccination. The CDR3 bases are TGTGCCTGGGGCATTGGAGATACGCAGTATTTT. Its translation is CAWGIGDTQYF.